Reported below is one T cell receptor beta chain. TCRdb used MiXCR to call clones anew from the PCR reads. The repertoire includes 20,000 to 25,000 clones, 9.5% to 15% of them detected once, and roughly 6.2% sits in the top ten. The entry originates in a study of metastatic and nonmetastatic thyroid tumors. Study-wide context: Where malignant and benign thyroid patients were concerned, repertoires were compared across blood and tumor or nodule tissue.

Thyroid surgery was performed in patients who had received no treatment beforehand. The sample taken for sequencing was blood. This clonotype originated in a male donor with papillary thyroid cancer or a benign thyroid nodule (not recorded which). Some clones in this sample may be carry-over from other donors' samples.

CDR3 loop: CSARNRDRPYEQYF. CDR3 DNA: TGCAGTGCTAGAAACCGGGACAGGCCCTACGAGCAGTACTTC. V and J are TRBV20-1 and TRBJ2-7, with 8 bases identical to TRBD1. This CDR3 is built from 14 residues. Germline V lookup: CDR1 DFQATT, CDR2 SNEGSKA (reference sequence). The V and J ends lost 2 bases and 2 bases, in that order; junction bases with no gene match: 5.